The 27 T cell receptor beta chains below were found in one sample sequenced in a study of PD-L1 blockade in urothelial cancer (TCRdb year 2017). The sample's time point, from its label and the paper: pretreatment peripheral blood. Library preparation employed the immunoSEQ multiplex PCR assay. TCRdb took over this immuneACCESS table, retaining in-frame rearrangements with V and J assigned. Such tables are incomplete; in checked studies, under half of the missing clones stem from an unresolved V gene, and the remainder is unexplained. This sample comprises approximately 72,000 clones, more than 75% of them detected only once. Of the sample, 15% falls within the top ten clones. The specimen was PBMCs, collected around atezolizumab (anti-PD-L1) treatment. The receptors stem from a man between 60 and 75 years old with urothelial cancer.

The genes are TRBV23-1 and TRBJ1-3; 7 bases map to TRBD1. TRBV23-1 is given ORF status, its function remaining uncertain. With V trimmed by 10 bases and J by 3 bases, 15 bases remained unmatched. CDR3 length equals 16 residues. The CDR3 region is CATSTGTVFFGNTIYF. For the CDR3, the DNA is TGCGCCACCTCTACTGGGACAGTCTTCTTTGGAAACACCATATATTTT.

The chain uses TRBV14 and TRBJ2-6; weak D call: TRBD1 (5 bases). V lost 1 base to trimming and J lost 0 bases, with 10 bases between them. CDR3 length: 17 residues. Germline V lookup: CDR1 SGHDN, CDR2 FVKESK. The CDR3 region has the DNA TGTGCCAGCAGCCAAGTTCCAGGGTTCTCTGGGGCCAACGTCCTGACTTTC. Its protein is CASSQVPGFSGANVLTF.

The DNA of the CDR3 is TGTGCCAGCAGCTTAATGACTAGCGGGGGCGTTAGCACAGATACGCAGTATTTT. This sequence encodes CASSLMTSGGVSTDTQYF. This chain connects TRBV5-4 to TRBJ2-3, with 12 bases aligning to TRBD2. The CDR3 contains 18 residues. With 2 bases clipped from V and 0 bases from J, the junction kept 7 bases outside the gene matches. Germline V lookup: CDR1 SGHNT, CDR2 YYREEE (reference sequence).

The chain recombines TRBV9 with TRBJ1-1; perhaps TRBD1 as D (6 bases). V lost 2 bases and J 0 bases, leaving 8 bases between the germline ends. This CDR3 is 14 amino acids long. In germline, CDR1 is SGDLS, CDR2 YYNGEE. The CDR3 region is CASSVTGMNTEAFF. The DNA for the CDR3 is TGTGCCAGCAGCGTTACAGGGATGAACACTGAAGCTTTCTTT.

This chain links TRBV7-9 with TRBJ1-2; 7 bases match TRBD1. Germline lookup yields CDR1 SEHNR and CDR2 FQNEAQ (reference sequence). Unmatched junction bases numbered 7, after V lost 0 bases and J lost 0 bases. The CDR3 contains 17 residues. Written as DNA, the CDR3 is TGTGCCAGCAGCTTAGCGATCGGACAGGCAGCTAACTATGGCTACACCTTC. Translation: CASSLAIGQAANYGYTF.

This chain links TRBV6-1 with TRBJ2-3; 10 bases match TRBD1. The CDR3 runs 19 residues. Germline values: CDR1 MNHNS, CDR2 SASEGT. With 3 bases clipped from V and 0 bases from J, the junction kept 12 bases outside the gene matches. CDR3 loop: CASSERTGGKVFSTDTQYF. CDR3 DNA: TGTGCCAGCAGTGAGCGGACAGGGGGTAAGGTGTTTAGCACAGATACGCAGTATTTT.

This CDR3 reads CASSPQGVGNYGYTF. In DNA form, the CDR3 reads TGTGCCAGCAGCCCACAGGGAGTGGGGAACTATGGCTACACCTTC. The rearrangement links TRBV27 to TRBJ1-2, with D possibly TRBD1 on 6 matching bases. The CDR3 has 15 amino acids. With 6 bases removed from V and 2 bases from J, the gap between germline ends came to 16 bases. CDR1 is MNHEY and CDR2 is SMNVEV in the germline V gene (reference sequence).

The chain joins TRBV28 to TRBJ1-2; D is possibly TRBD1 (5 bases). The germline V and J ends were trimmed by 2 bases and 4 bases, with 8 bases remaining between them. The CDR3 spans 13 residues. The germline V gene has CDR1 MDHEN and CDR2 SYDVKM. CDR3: CASSLQGLYGYTF. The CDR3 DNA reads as TGTGCCAGCAGTTTACAGGGTCTCTATGGCTACACCTTC.

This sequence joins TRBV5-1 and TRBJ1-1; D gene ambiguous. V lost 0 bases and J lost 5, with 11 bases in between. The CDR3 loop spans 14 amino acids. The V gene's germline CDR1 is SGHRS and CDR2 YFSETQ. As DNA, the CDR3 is TGCGCCAGCAGCTTGGCGGGGAAGGAAACTGAAGCTTTCTTT. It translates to CASSLAGKETEAFF.

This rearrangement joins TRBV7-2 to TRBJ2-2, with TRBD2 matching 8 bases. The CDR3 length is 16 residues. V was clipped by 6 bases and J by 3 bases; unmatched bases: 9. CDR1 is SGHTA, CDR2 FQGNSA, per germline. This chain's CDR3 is CASSGITSGYTGELFF. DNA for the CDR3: TGTGCCAGCAGTGGCATTACTAGCGGATACACCGGGGAGCTGTTTTTT.

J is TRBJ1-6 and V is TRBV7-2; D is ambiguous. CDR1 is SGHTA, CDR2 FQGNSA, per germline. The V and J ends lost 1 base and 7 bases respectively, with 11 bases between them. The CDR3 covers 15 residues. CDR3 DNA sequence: TGTGCCAGCAGCTTAGTTTACTACCGGAATTCACCCCTCCACTTT. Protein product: CASSLVYYRNSPLHF.

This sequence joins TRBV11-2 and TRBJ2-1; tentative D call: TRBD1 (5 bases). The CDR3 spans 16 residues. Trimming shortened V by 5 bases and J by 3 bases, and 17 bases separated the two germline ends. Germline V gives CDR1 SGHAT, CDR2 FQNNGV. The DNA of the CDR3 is TGTGCCAGCAGCCCTCGGGCGGCAGGGATCTACAATGAGCAGTTCTTC. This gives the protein CASSPRAAGIYNEQFF.

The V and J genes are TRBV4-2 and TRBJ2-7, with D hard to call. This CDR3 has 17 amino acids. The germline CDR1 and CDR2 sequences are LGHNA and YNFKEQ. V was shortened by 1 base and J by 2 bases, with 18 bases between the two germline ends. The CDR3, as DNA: TGTGCCAGCAGCCAAGTTCTCGGTCGATCGTTAACCTACGAGCAGTACTTC. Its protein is CASSQVLGRSLTYEQYF.

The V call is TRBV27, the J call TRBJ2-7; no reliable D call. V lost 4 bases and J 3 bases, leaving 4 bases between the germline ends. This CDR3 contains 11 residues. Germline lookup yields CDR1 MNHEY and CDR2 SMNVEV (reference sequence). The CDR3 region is CASSSHYEQYF. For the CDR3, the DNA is TGTGCCAGCAGTTCCCACTACGAGCAGTACTTC.

The CDR3 protein is CATKLAGGPNTGELFF. Written as DNA, the CDR3 is TGTGCCACCAAACTAGCGGGGGGCCCGAACACCGGGGAGCTGTTTTTT. The rearrangement joins TRBV15 to TRBJ2-2; 12 bases fit TRBD2. The CDR3 covers 16 residues. CDR1 and CDR2 (germline): LNHNV, YYDKDF (reference sequence). The trim removed 7 bases at V and 0 bases at J, leaving 3 bases unmatched. Based on the CDR3 plus reference TRBV15 and TRBJ2-2, the full variable domain is DAMVIQNPRYQVTQFGKPVTLSCSQTLNHNVMYWYQQKSSQAPKLLFHYYDKDFNNEADTPDNFQSRRPNTSFCFLDIRSPGLGDTAMYLCATKLAGGPNTGELFFGEGSRLTVL.

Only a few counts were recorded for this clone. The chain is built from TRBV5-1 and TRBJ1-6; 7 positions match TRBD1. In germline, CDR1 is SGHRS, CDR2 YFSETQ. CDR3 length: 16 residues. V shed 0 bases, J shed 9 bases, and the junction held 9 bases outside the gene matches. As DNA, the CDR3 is TGCGCCAGCAGCTTGGCCACAGGGGCCGGGGGTTCACCCCTCCACTTT. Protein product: CASSLATGAGGSPLHF.

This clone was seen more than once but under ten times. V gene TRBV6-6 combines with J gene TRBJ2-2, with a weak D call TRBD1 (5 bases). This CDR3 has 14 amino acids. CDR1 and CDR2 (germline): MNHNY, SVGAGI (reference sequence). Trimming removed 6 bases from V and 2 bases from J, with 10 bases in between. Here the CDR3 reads CASSNDRNTGELFF. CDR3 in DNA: TGTGCCAGCAGCAACGACAGAAACACCGGGGAGCTGTTTTTT.

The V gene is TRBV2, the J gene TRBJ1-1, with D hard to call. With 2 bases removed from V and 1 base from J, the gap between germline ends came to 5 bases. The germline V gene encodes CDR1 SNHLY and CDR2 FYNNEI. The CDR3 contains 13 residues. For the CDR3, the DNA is TGTGCCAGCAGTGAAAACAGGAACACTGAAGCTTTCTTT. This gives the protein CASSENRNTEAFF.

In DNA form, the CDR3 reads TGTGCCAGCAGATCCCTTTCCGGGACAGAAGGCTACGAGCAGTACTTC. Translated: CASRSLSGTEGYEQYF. The gene calls are TRBV28 and TRBJ2-7; TRBD1 agrees at 7 bases. CDR1 MDHEN and CDR2 SYDVKM come from the germline V gene. There are 16 residues in the CDR3. V was clipped by 6 bases and J by 3 bases; unmatched bases: 14. Combining the CDR3 with reference TRBV28 and TRBJ2-7 gives the whole variable domain DVKVTQSSRYLVKRTGEKVFLECVQDMDHENMFWYRQDPGLGLRLIYFSYDVKMKEKGDIPEGYSVSREKKERFSLILESASTNQTSMYLCASRSLSGTEGYEQYFGPGTRLTVT.

The CDR3: CASSATSGAYNEQFF. As DNA, the CDR3 is TGTGCCAGCAGTGCTACTAGCGGGGCATACAATGAGCAGTTCTTC. The rearrangement links TRBV2 to TRBJ2-1; 10 nucleotides line up with TRBD2. Losses at the gene ends were 4 bases for V and 4 bases for J; bases not matched to a gene: 4. Germline V CDR1 and CDR2: SNHLY, FYNNEI. CDR3 length: 15 amino acids.

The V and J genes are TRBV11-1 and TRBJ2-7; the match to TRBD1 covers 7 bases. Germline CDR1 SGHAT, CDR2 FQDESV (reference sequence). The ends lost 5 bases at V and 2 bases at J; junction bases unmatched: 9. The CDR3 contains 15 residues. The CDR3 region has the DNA TGTGCCAGCAGCATACCGGGACAGTATACCTACGAGCAGTACTTC. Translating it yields CASSIPGQYTYEQYF. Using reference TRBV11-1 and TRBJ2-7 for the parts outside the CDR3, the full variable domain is EAEVAQSPRYKITEKSQAVAFWCDPISGHATLYWYRQILGQGPELLVQFQDESVVDDSQLPKDRFSAERLKGVDSTLKIQPAELGDSAMYLCASSIPGQYTYEQYFGPGTRLTVT.

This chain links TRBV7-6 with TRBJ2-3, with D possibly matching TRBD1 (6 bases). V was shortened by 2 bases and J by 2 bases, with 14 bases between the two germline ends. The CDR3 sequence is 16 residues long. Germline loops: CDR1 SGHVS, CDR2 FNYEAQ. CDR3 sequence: CASSLRVGASTDTQYF. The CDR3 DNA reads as TGTGCCAGCAGCTTAAGGGTGGGGGCCTCCACAGATACGCAGTATTTT.

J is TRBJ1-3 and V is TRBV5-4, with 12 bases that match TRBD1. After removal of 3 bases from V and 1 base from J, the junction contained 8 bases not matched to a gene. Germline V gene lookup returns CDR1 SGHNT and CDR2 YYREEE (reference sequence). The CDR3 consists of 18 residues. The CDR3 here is CASSSGTGGAVSGNTIYF. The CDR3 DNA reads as TGTGCCAGCAGCTCCGGGACAGGGGGCGCTGTTTCTGGAAACACCATATATTTT.

The CDR3 region has the DNA TGCGCCAGCAGCGCCGGGACAGGGTTAGACTATGGCTACACCTTC. This translates into CASSAGTGLDYGYTF. The chain joins TRBV5-1 to TRBJ1-2; 9 positions agree with TRBD1. V was pared by 4 bases and J by 3 bases, with 7 bases of the junction left unmatched. Germline lookup yields CDR1 SGHRS and CDR2 YFSETQ. CDR3 length: 15 amino acids. Combining the CDR3 with reference TRBV5-1 and TRBJ1-2 gives the whole variable domain KAGVTQTPRYLIKTRGQQVTLSCSPISGHRSVSWYQQTPGQGLQFLFEYFSETQRNKGNFPGRFSGRQFSNSRSEMNVSTLELGDSALYLCASSAGTGLDYGYTFGSGTRLTVV.

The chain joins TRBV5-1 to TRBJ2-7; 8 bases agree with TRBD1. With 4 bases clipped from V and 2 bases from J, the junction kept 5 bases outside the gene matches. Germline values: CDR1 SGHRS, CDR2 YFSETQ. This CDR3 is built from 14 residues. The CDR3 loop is CASSPDRDPYEQYF. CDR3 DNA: TGCGCCAGCAGCCCGGACAGGGACCCCTACGAGCAGTACTTC.

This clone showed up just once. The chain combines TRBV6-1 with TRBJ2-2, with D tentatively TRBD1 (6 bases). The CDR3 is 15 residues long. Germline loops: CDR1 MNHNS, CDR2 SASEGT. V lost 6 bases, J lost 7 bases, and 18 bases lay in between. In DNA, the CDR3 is TGTGCCAGCAGAAGGCAGGGGCCACGGTTCGGGGAGCTGTTTTTT. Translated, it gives CASRRQGPRFGELFF.

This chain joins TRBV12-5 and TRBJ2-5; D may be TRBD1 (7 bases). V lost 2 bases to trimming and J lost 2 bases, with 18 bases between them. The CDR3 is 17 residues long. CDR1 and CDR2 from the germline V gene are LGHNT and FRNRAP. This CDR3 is CASGLCCLGGQQETQYF. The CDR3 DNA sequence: TGTGCTAGTGGTTTGTGCTGCCTCGGGGGACAGCAAGAGACCCAGTACTTC.